The sequence of this T cell receptor (beta chain) was determined in a study of beta chain features in type 1 diabetes. Background on the study: Taken together, all samples contributed approximately 110,000,000 examined sorted cells. Notes on the study in general: Patients' naive, central memory and Treg TCRB repertoires seemed closer to one another than those of healthy donors.

There are 16 residues in the CDR3. The ends lost 6 bases at V and 5 bases at J; junction bases unmatched: 12. CDR1 is LGHNA, CDR2 YSLEER, per germline. All of the sorted populations showed purity greater than 98%. Expressed TCRB transcripts got sequenced, as all isolated RNA was reverse transcribed. There were 3 million to 4 million reads on average in the naive, central memory and regulatory T cell samples. Produced via immunoSEQ multiplex PCR; TCRdb's table is partial and in-frame only. The data contain some 900,000 clones, roughly a sixth of them singletons. Points on this clone: No antigen is known for it.

The chain uses TRBV4-3 and TRBJ2-7; 11 positions agree with TRBD2. This TCR derives from a woman aged 18 to 35 in good health. The sequencing input was naive CD4+ T cells from blood. CDR3 region: CASSGLAGGGTHEQYF. In nucleotides, the CDR3 is TGCGCCAGCAGTGGGCTAGCGGGAGGCGGGACCCACGAGCAGTACTTC.